Listed below are T cell receptor beta chains from one sample, sequenced in a study of blood T cell repertoires in COVID-19. Profiling relied on immunoSEQ multiplex PCR, and the TCRdb table lists in-frame clones only, not all of them. Counted here are roughly 100,000 clones, about four fifths occurring once; the ten biggest clones make up about 27%. Material for sequencing was peripheral blood. These receptors were collected from a man aged 55 to 69 with acute or convalescent COVID-19. CDR3s leave out the opening cysteine and the closing phenylalanine or tryptophan. The size field is filled for only some rows; it gives once, few, many or a size class.

TRBJ2-6	TRBV6-2/TRBV6-3	.	ASSYLAAGANVLT
TRBJ2-3	TRBV5-4	.	ASSLSWRNFKSTDTQY
TRBJ2-5	TRBV19	.	ASSMSNSQETQY
TRBJ2-5	TRBV28	.	ASRAQVRETQY
TRBJ2-5	TRBV5-8	.	ASNRDRGETQY
TRBJ2-7	TRBV7-9	.	ASSFGGFSYEQY
TRBJ1-1	TRBV5-1	.	ASSEGGIPEAF
TRBJ2-7	TRBV5-1	.	ASSLLITYEQY
TRBJ1-2	TRBV19	few	ASSPSYRRDGYT
TRBJ2-3	TRBV28	.	ASGTGSGADTQY
TRBJ1-4	TRBV3-1/TRBV3-2	.	ASSQVRGNEKLF
TRBJ1-2	TRBV3-1/TRBV3-2	.	ASSHGHSGYT
TRBJ2-3	TRBV5-1	once	ASSRGSTDTQY
TRBJ1-1	TRBV3-1/TRBV3-2	.	ASVLSGGTEAF
TRBJ2-5	TRBV5-5	.	ASSSNSPTETQY
TRBJ2-3	TRBV7-8	.	ASSLHITDTQY
TRBJ1-4	TRBV11-3	.	ASSPGGWRGEKLF
TRBJ1-3	TRBV9	.	ASSAAGVAGNTIY
TRBJ2-7	TRBV18	.	ASSPLKTGGEQY
TRBJ1-1	TRBV19	.	ASSSQGAGTEAF
TRBJ1-2	TRBV4-3	.	ASSQDGRSYGYT
TRBJ1-2	TRBV18	few	ASSPRENRPNYGYT
TRBJ1-2	TRBV7-2	.	ASSADRGLYGYT
TRBJ2-2	TRBV11-3	once	ASSSRLAGATGELF
TRBJ1-2	TRBV6-1	.	ASSEYSYGYT
TRBJ1-6	TRBV6-1	.	ASSEIGRHSPLH
TRBJ1-4	TRBV6-5	.	ASSYSGARDEKLF
TRBJ1-2	TRBV6-2/TRBV6-3	few	ASSYQVGYT
TRBJ2-3	TRBV27	.	ASSLGAVNTDTQY
TRBJ2-3	TRBV11-3	.	ASSFGRTDTQY
TRBJ1-1	TRBV3-1/TRBV3-2	.	ASSQDKGVPF
TRBJ2-1	TRBV10-1	few	ASAPRDRDRGNEQF
TRBJ2-1	TRBV10-3	.	AISESRGVYEQF
TRBJ1-2	TRBV4-3	.	ASSQSGTRGYGYT
TRBJ2-3	TRBV12-5	.	ASGSHLRVCTDTQY
TRBJ2-1	TRBV7-9	.	ASSPYLSEQF
TRBJ2-3	TRBV5-1	.	ASSEDSSTDTQY
TRBJ2-2	TRBV18	.	ASSSLLVKNTGELF
TRBJ1-6	TRBV11-2	.	ASSLVGRINSPLH
TRBJ2-5	TRBV19	.	ASSLSATTQETQY
TRBJ2-3	TRBV7-9	.	ASSFGPRDNTDTQY
TRBJ2-5	TRBV18	.	ASSPPEGETQY
TRBJ2-6	TRBV9	once	ASSVVSGRTGANVLT